This T cell receptor (beta chain) was profiled in a study of graft-versus-host responses after intestinal transplantation. The overall study: Multivisceral, liver-intestinal, or isolated intestinal grafts were transplanted into recipients. Study conclusions and caveats: Some GvH clones were seen earlier in gut or blood, suggesting intestinal origin.

CFSE-labeled responder cells (roughly 200,000) were plated with roughly 200,000 irradiated, violet-dye-labeled stimulator cells. Repertoires were generated with immunoSEQ multiplex PCR, while TCRdb's copy carries only in-frame clones and drops some. Among about 10,000 clones listed, 29% were seen once. The CDR3 covers 13 residues. Trimming took 7 bases from V and 3 from J; bases not matched to a gene: 3. Looked up from germline, CDR1 is MNHNY and CDR2 is SVGAGI (reference sequence). This TCR was recovered from a human patient who received an intestinal transplant. The J gene is TRBJ1-5, the V gene TRBV6-6; 7 nucleotides line up with TRBD1. The sample in question was alloreactive CD8+ T cells from a mixed lymphocyte reaction culture, obtained before intestinal transplant. Stated subset: CFSE-low proliferating T cells sorted from approximately 6-day pre-transplant mixed lymphocyte reaction (GvH or HvG direction). The CDR3: CASTGGFNQPQHF. The CDR3 DNA reads TGTGCCAGCACAGGGGGATTCAATCAGCCCCAGCATTTT.